The 28 T cell receptor beta chains below all came from one sample that was sequenced in a study of T-cell reconstitution after alpha-beta-depleted transplantation in children. The authors prepared the TCRbeta library with unique molecular identifiers. TCRdb called the PCR reads again in MiXCR, with one record for every CDR3 protein. This sample has hundreds of thousands of distinct CDR3 sequences; 13% occur once, and the top ten carry approximately 2.1%. The sample consisted of PBMCs, mostly from graft donor cells, taken 360 days after TCRalphabeta/CD19-depleted stem cell transplant. These receptors were obtained from a male patient under 18 who had a stem cell transplant for acute myeloid leukemia, so the T cells may come from the graft donor.

This clonotype was detected only a few times. The rearrangement joins TRBV6-2 or TRBV6-3 to TRBJ2-7; D not resolved. CDR3 length: 13 amino acids. V lost 2 bases to trimming and J lost 3 bases, with 8 bases between them. In germline, CDR1 is MNHEY, CDR2 SVGEGT. The CDR3 is CASSYSVNYEQYF. CDR3 bases: TGTGCCAGCAGTTACAGTGTAAACTACGAGCAGTACTTC.

This clonotype was seen only a few times. The chain is built from TRBV28 and TRBJ2-1, with D hard to call. This CDR3 contains 15 residues. CDR1 MDHEN and CDR2 SYDVKM come from the germline V gene. Deletions cut 4 bases from V and 3 bases from J, with 13 bases between. CDR3: CASSSSRALYNEQFF. The CDR3 DNA follows: TGTGCCAGCAGTTCCTCCCGGGCCCTCTACAATGAGCAGTTCTTC.

There are a few counts of this clonotype. The V call is TRBV30, the J call TRBJ2-5, with TRBD1 as a possible D gene (5 bases). Germline V lookup: CDR1 GTSNPN, CDR2 SVGIG (reference sequence). V lost 4 bases, J lost 2 bases, and 5 bases lay in between. The CDR3 has 11 residues. CDR3 nucleotide sequence: TGTGCCTGGACAGGGCAAGAGACCCAGTACTTC. It codes for CAWTGQETQYF. Full variable domain (remainder filled in from reference TRBV30 and TRBJ2-5): SQTIHQWPATLVQPVGSPLSLECTVEGTSNPNLYWYRQAAGRGLQLLFYSVGIGQISSEVPQNLSASRPQDRQFILSSKKLLLSDSGFYLCAWTGQETQYFGPGTRLLVL.

This chain links TRBV9 with TRBJ2-3; 12 positions agree with TRBD1. V gave up 4 bases and J gave up 4 bases; unmatched junction bases: 22. CDR3 size: 21 residues. Germline V gives CDR1 SGDLS, CDR2 YYNGEE. The CDR3 DNA reads as TGTGCCAGCAGCCCGATCCGGCGTTTTGAGGGACAGGGGGCGTTCGCAGATACGCAGTATTTT. As protein: CASSPIRRFEGQGAFADTQYF.

This clonotype was recorded at least ten times. The chain recombines TRBV20-1 with TRBJ2-4, with D possibly being TRBD1 or TRBD2 (5 bases each). Germline V lookup: CDR1 DFQATT, CDR2 SNEGSKA (reference sequence). This CDR3 region has 13 residues. The V and J ends lost 3 bases and 0 bases respectively, with 6 bases between them. DNA of the CDR3: TGCAGTGCTAGGGGGGAAGCCAAAAACATTCAGTACTTC. Protein: CSARGEAKNIQYF.

The chain couples TRBV7-2 to TRBJ2-3; D is unclear. The CDR3 contains 15 residues. The V gene's germline CDR1 is SGHTA and CDR2 FQGNSA. The germline V and J ends were trimmed by 1 base and 3 bases, with 11 bases remaining between them. The CDR3 coding sequence is TGTGCCAGCAGCTTAGATCCCCTAAGAACAGATACGCAGTATTTT. Translated: CASSLDPLRTDTQYF.

This clonotype was seen a handful of times. As DNA, the CDR3 is TGCAGTGCCTGGGTAAGGGTTCCCTACAATGAGCAGTTCTTC. It yields the protein CSAWVRVPYNEQFF. The J gene is TRBJ2-1, the V gene TRBV20-1; D is unclear. The V gene's germline CDR1 is DFQATT and CDR2 SNEGSKA (reference sequence). Trimming shortened V by 6 bases and J by 2 bases, and 14 bases separated the two germline ends. The CDR3 loop spans 14 amino acids.

The chain has TRBV2 and TRBJ2-3; D is unclear. The V end lost 6 bases, the J end lost 2 bases, and 18 bases lay between the germline ends. This CDR3 comprises 16 residues. CDR1 is SNHLY, CDR2 FYNNEI, per germline. The CDR3 loop is CASSQKPGIFTDTQYF. DNA of the CDR3: TGTGCCAGCAGCCAAAAGCCTGGGATCTTCACAGATACGCAGTATTTT.

This clonotype has more than one count but fewer than ten. CDR3 sequence reads: CSVEDTGRSLDEQYF. CDR3 nucleotide sequence: TGCAGCGTTGAAGATACCGGGAGGTCGTTAGACGAGCAGTACTTC. V and J are TRBV29-1 and TRBJ2-7; 7 bases align to TRBD2. This CDR3 is built from 15 residues. After removal of 0 bases from V and 5 bases from J, the junction contained 10 bases not matched to a gene. Germline V gene lookup returns CDR1 SQVTM and CDR2 ANQGSEA.

The V and J genes are TRBV7-2 and TRBJ2-3, with unresolved D. Trimming cost V 5 bases and J 1 base, with 16 bases left between them. This CDR3 is 16 amino acids long. The germline V gene encodes CDR1 SGHTA and CDR2 FQGNSA. The CDR3 is CASSPISSAGTDTQYF. CDR3 DNA sequence: TGTGCCAGCAGCCCGATAAGCTCGGCGGGCACAGATACGCAGTATTTT.

The chain has TRBV9 and TRBJ2-3; 14 bases map to TRBD2. The CDR3 extends over 18 amino acids. The germline V gene has CDR1 SGDLS and CDR2 YYNGEE. V gave up 3 bases and J gave up 3 bases; unmatched junction bases: 9. The CDR3 loop is CASSGGLAGGGGTDTQYF. The CDR3 bases are TGTGCCAGCAGCGGCGGACTAGCGGGAGGAGGAGGGACAGATACGCAGTATTTT.

The chain employs TRBV19 and TRBJ2-1, with D possibly matching TRBD1 (5 bases). CDR1 and CDR2 (germline): LNHDA, SQIVND (reference sequence). Trimming removed 7 bases from V and 2 bases from J, with 15 bases in between. The CDR3 extends over 15 amino acids. The CDR3 DNA reads as TGTGCCAGTATGGGGCCCTTTTTGCCCTACAATGAGCAGTTCTTC. This codes for CASMGPFLPYNEQFF.

There are many counts of this clonotype. The CDR3 DNA is TGTGCCAGCACCTACGGGGGGAGCGGGAGAAGCGAGCAGTACTTC. This gives the protein CASTYGGSGRSEQYF. The chain has TRBV3-1 and TRBJ2-7, with TRBD2 matching 8 bases. There are 15 residues in the CDR3. V shed 7 bases, J shed 6 bases, and the junction held 14 bases outside the gene matches. The germline V gene encodes CDR1 LGHDT and CDR2 YNNKEL (reference sequence).

In this sample, this clonotype turned up many times. V is TRBV6-5 and J is TRBJ2-3, with 9 bases that match TRBD1. Germline V gene lookup returns CDR1 MNHEY and CDR2 SVGAGI. The CDR3 loop spans 16 amino acids. J gave up 4 bases and V 5 bases, and 10 bases lay outside the gene matches. The CDR3 loop reads CASSRGTGQVADTQYF. The CDR3 bases are TGTGCCAGCAGTCGTGGGACAGGGCAGGTGGCAGATACGCAGTATTTT.

This sequence joins TRBV29-1 and TRBJ2-3, with a tentative D call TRBD2 (5 bases). Germline loops: CDR1 SQVTM, CDR2 ANQGSEA. The V end was cut by 7 bases, the J end by 2 bases, with 13 bases between. The CDR3 has 13 amino acids. The CDR3 is CSAPWENTDTQYF. The CDR3 DNA follows: TGCAGCGCCCCTTGGGAGAACACAGATACGCAGTATTTT.

The rearrangement uses TRBV5-1 and TRBJ1-4; no reliable D call. From germline, CDR1 is SGHRS and CDR2 YFSETQ. The CDR3 covers 16 residues. Trimming stripped 0 bases from V and 0 bases from J, with 9 bases between. The CDR3 sequence: CASSLGQIATNEKLFF. In DNA form, the CDR3 reads TGCGCCAGCAGCTTGGGACAAATTGCAACTAATGAAAAACTGTTTTTT.

This clonotype has more than one count but fewer than ten. The chain has TRBV4-3 and TRBJ2-2; 10 bases line up with TRBD2. The trim removed 4 bases at V and 1 base at J, leaving 6 bases unmatched. Germline values: CDR1 LGHNA, CDR2 YSLEER. The CDR3 is 17 amino acids. CDR3 sequence (DNA): TGCGCCAGCAGCCGTCGGACTAGCGGAAGGAACACCGGGGAGCTGTTTTTT. It is translated as CASSRRTSGRNTGELFF.

V and J are TRBV6-2 or TRBV6-3 and TRBJ2-7; TRBD1 matches at 10 bases. Germline-derived CDR1 and CDR2 are MNHEY and SVGEGT. After removal of 0 bases from V and 3 bases from J, the junction contained 14 bases not matched to a gene. The CDR3 sequence is 19 residues long. CDR3 residues: CASSYSTGQGWGRYYEQYF. In DNA, the CDR3 is TGTGCCAGCAGTTACTCGACGGGACAGGGGTGGGGAAGGTACTACGAGCAGTACTTC.

The J gene is TRBJ2-3, the V gene TRBV19; 10 positions match TRBD2. The germline CDR1 and CDR2 sequences are LNHDA and SQIVND (reference sequence). The CDR3 spans 14 residues. After removal of 7 bases from V and 4 bases from J, the junction contained 5 bases not matched to a gene. The DNA for the CDR3 is TGTGCCAGTAATCCTAGCGGGAGCCCAGATACGCAGTATTTT. As protein: CASNPSGSPDTQYF.

The chain has TRBV5-8 and TRBJ2-3; D is undetermined. The ends were cut back, 3 bases at V and 2 bases at J, with 16 bases in the middle. Germline V gene sequence: CDR1 SGHTS, CDR2 YDEGEE. The CDR3 spans 16 residues. The CDR3 DNA reads TGTGCCAGCAGCTCCTACTACCGACTGGTCACAGATACGCAGTATTTT. The encoded protein is CASSSYYRLVTDTQYF.

The sample holds a few counts of this clonotype. The J gene is TRBJ2-1, the V gene TRBV4-3; tentatively, D is TRBD1 (5 bases). CDR1 and CDR2 from the germline V gene are LGHNA and YSLEER. The CDR3 contains 16 residues. Trimming cost V 1 base and J 4 bases, with 14 bases left between them. CDR3 amino acids: CASSQGGSRAYNEQFF. CDR3 in DNA: TGCGCCAGCAGCCAAGGGGGCTCCAGGGCTTACAATGAGCAGTTCTTC.

The J gene is TRBJ2-1, the V gene TRBV20-1, with 7 bases aligning to TRBD2. V was clipped by 3 bases and J by 7 bases; unmatched bases: 9. This CDR3 has 14 amino acids. The germline V gene has CDR1 DFQATT and CDR2 SNEGSKA (reference sequence). This chain's CDR3 is CSASRGGSRNEQFF. DNA for the CDR3: TGCAGTGCTAGTAGGGGCGGGAGTAGAAATGAGCAGTTCTTC.

This clonotype appeared a few times. The chain uses TRBV6-6 and TRBJ2-5; D gene unclear. CDR1 is MNHNY, CDR2 SVGAGI, per germline (reference sequence). The CDR3 is 13 residues long. Trimming left V 1 base short and J 4 bases short, with 7 bases between. CDR3 sequence reads: CASSYFVGETQYF. The CDR3 DNA reads TGTGCCAGCAGTTACTTTGTGGGAGAGACCCAGTACTTC.

The chain recombines TRBV20-1 with TRBJ1-1; the match to TRBD1 covers 7 bases. The germline V gene has CDR1 DFQATT and CDR2 SNEGSKA (reference sequence). J lost 0 bases, V lost 1 base, and 5 bases had no gene match. The CDR3 length is 15 residues. The CDR3, as DNA: TGCAGTGCTAGAGTGGCGGGACAGATGAACACTGAAGCTTTCTTT. Amino acid sequence: CSARVAGQMNTEAFF.

There are a few counts of this clonotype. The gene calls are TRBV6-2 or TRBV6-3 and TRBJ2-2; no definite D call. V was pared by 6 bases and J by 3 bases, with 5 bases between. CDR1 MNHEY and CDR2 SVGEGT come from the germline V gene. CDR3 length: 12 residues. The CDR3 region has the DNA TGTGCCAGCAGAAAGGACACCGGGGAGCTGTTTTTT. Its protein is CASRKDTGELFF.

Regarding this clonotype: Mismatch with germline at one junction end may stem from a read error. V gene TRBV11-2 combines with J gene TRBJ2-3; TRBD2 agrees at 8 bases. Germline V CDR1 and CDR2: SGHAT, FQNNGV. The CDR3 consists of 18 residues. Written as DNA, the CDR3 is TGTGCCAGCAGCGTAGAGAGAGGGGGACTAGTGGGCACAGATACGCAGTATTTT. It codes for CASSVERGGLVGTDTQYF.

This clonotype was counted between two and nine times. The genes are TRBV6-2 or TRBV6-3 and TRBJ2-1; possible D gene TRBD2, 6 bases. This CDR3 comprises 12 residues. Trimming pared 10 bases from V and 9 bases from J, leaving 16 bases between. CDR1 is MNHEY and CDR2 is SVGEGT in the germline V gene. The CDR3 region has the DNA TGTGCCATCTTTAGTTGGGGAGGTGAGCAGTTCTTC. Amino acids: CAIFSWGGEQFF.

This clonotype turned up a few times. The chain is built from TRBV20-1 and TRBJ2-3; D unresolved. V dropped 0 bases and J dropped 0 bases, with 7 bases sitting between them. CDR1 and CDR2 (germline): DFQATT, SNEGSKA (reference sequence). This CDR3 has 14 amino acids. CDR3 sequence reads: CSARDRDSTDTQYF. CDR3 DNA: TGCAGTGCTAGAGATCGCGACAGCACAGATACGCAGTATTTT.